Presented here are 30 T cell receptor beta chains from one specimen sequenced in a study of OX40 agonist ivuxolimab in advanced cancers. Assay used: immunoSEQ multiplex PCR; TCRdb lists only in-frame clones, some missing. Of about 36,000 clones in the sample, approximately 78% are singletons; the top ten hold approximately 22%. The sample consisted of CD4+ or CD8+ T cells sorted from blood, taken in a trial of the OX40 agonist ivuxolimab. The origin of the receptors is an adult with an advanced solid tumor such as melanoma, head and neck, liver or kidney cancer.

The rearrangement uses TRBV10-1 and TRBJ1-5; D is uncertain. This CDR3 has 14 amino acids. Trimming left V 8 bases short and J 6 bases short, with 17 bases between. The V gene's germline CDR1 is WNHNN and CDR2 SYGVQD (reference sequence). CDR3 sequence: CASWKESPGQPQHF. The DNA of the CDR3 is TGCGCCAGCTGGAAAGAGTCTCCCGGTCAGCCCCAGCATTTT.

This rearrangement joins TRBV5-1 to TRBJ1-1; 8 nucleotides agree with TRBD1. The CDR3 is made up of 16 amino acids. The germline V gene has CDR1 SGHRS and CDR2 YFSETQ. J was trimmed by 5 bases and V by 0 bases; bases with no gene match: 9. The CDR3 here is CASSLASDRGNTEAFF. Here the CDR3 DNA reads TGCGCCAGCAGCTTGGCCTCTGACAGGGGAAATACTGAAGCTTTCTTT. Looking up the rest from reference TRBV5-1 and TRBJ1-1 gives the full variable domain: KAGVTQTPRYLIKTRGQQVTLSCSPISGHRSVSWYQQTPGQGLQFLFEYFSETQRNKGNFPGRFSGRQFSNSRSEMNVSTLELGDSALYLCASSLASDRGNTEAFFGQGTRLTVV.

V is TRBV5-6 and J is TRBJ1-2; D is unresolved. The germline V and J ends were trimmed by 4 bases and 8 bases, with 15 bases remaining between them. Per germline, CDR1 SGHDT and CDR2 YYEEEE. The CDR3 consists of 13 residues. CDR3 DNA sequence: TGTGCCAGCAGCCCTGGGGTTGGTGGCGGCTACACCTTC. Translating it yields CASSPGVGGGYTF. Full variable domain (missing parts from reference TRBV5-6 and TRBJ1-2): DAGVTQSPTHLIKTRGQQVTLRCSPKSGHDTVSWYQQALGQGPQFIFQYYEEEERQRGNFPDRFSGHQFPNYSSELNVNALLLGDSALYLCASSPGVGGGYTFGSGTRLTVV.

The CDR3 DNA is TGTGCCAGCAGTCCCTACTCGACTAGCGGGGCCTACAATGAGCAGTTCTTC. It encodes CASSPYSTSGAYNEQFF. The chain is built from TRBV27 and TRBJ2-1; TRBD2 matches at 11 bases. The ends lost 5 bases at V and 2 bases at J; junction bases unmatched: 8. The germline V gene encodes CDR1 MNHEY and CDR2 SMNVEV (reference sequence). The CDR3 is made up of 17 amino acids.

The chain recombines TRBV30 with TRBJ2-7; TRBD1 agrees at 9 bases. Germline values: CDR1 GTSNPN, CDR2 SVGIG (reference sequence). CDR3 length: 15 amino acids. V dropped 1 base and J dropped 7; count of bases not matched to a gene: 11. CDR3 protein: CAWSGSGTGFYEQYF. The DNA of the CDR3 is TGTGCCTGGAGTGGGTCCGGGACAGGGTTTTATGAGCAGTACTTC. Looking up the rest from reference TRBV30 and TRBJ2-7 gives the full variable domain: SQTIHQWPATLVQPVGSPLSLECTVEGTSNPNLYWYRQAAGRGLQLLFYSVGIGQISSEVPQNLSASRPQDRQFILSSKKLLLSDSGFYLCAWSGSGTGFYEQYFGPGTRLTVT.

V and J are TRBV6-1 and TRBJ2-5; 10 bases map to TRBD1. Germline CDR1 reads MNHNS; CDR2 reads SASEGT. CDR3 length equals 14 residues. After removal of 4 bases from V and 5 bases from J, the junction contained 4 bases not matched to a gene. The CDR3 reads CASSGQGAAETQYF. Written as DNA, the CDR3 is TGTGCCAGCAGTGGACAGGGGGCTGCGGAGACCCAGTACTTC.

This chain links TRBV18 with TRBJ1-4; TRBD1 matches at 8 bases. The CDR3 runs 19 residues. The germline gives CDR1 KGHSH, CDR2 LQKENI. V was clipped by 3 bases and J by 0 bases; unmatched bases: 12. DNA of the CDR3: TGTGCCAGCTCACCTGCCCCGACAGGGGTTTTTGCAACTAATGAAAAACTGTTTTTT. Translation: CASSPAPTGVFATNEKLFF.

The J gene is TRBJ2-7, the V gene TRBV6-1; D possibly corresponds to TRBD1 (5 bases). The germline V and J ends were trimmed by 1 base and 4 bases, with 14 bases remaining between them. The CDR3 is 15 residues long. Germline CDR1 reads MNHNS; CDR2 reads SASEGT. This chain's CDR3 is CASSEGLQTVYEQYF. In DNA, the CDR3 is TGTGCCAGCAGTGAAGGTCTACAGACAGTTTACGAGCAGTACTTC.

This clone was seen a handful of times. The rearrangement uses TRBV6-1 and TRBJ1-5, with TRBD1 matching over 10 bases. The CDR3 consists of 14 residues. The V and J ends lost 8 bases and 2 bases, in that order; junction bases with no gene match: 3. Germline loops: CDR1 MNHNS, CDR2 SASEGT. CDR3 amino acids: CASGDRGRNQPQHF. Written as DNA, the CDR3 is TGTGCCAGCGGGGACAGGGGTCGCAATCAGCCCCAGCATTTT.

The chain links TRBV27 to TRBJ1-3; D call uncertain. CDR1 is MNHEY, CDR2 SMNVEV, per germline (reference sequence). This CDR3 has 12 residues. The V end lost 5 bases, the J end lost 15 bases, and 17 bases lay between the germline ends. The CDR3 coding sequence is TGTGCCAGCAGTGGCCGATACAGTACCGAATATTTT. It encodes CASSGRYSTEYF.

The rearrangement uses TRBV6-5 and TRBJ2-7, with 7 bases identical to TRBD1. The CDR3 sequence is 14 residues long. Trimming removed 5 bases from V and 6 bases from J; junction bases left unmatched: 10. Germline CDR1 and CDR2: MNHEY and SVGAGI. This chain's CDR3 is CASSEGGSKFEQYF. DNA of the CDR3: TGTGCCAGCAGTGAAGGGGGCAGCAAATTCGAGCAGTACTTC.

The chain uses TRBV28 and TRBJ1-1, with D possibly matching TRBD1 (5 bases). V lost 2 bases and J lost 5, with 18 bases in between. This CDR3 is built from 16 residues. Germline CDR1 reads MDHEN; CDR2 reads SYDVKM. For the CDR3, the DNA is TGTGCCAGCAGTTTAGAGGCCGCGGGGGGGAAAACTGAAGCTTTCTTT. Its translation: CASSLEAAGGKTEAFF. The variable domain in full, completed from reference TRBV28 and TRBJ1-1, reads DVKVTQSSRYLVKRTGEKVFLECVQDMDHENMFWYRQDPGLGLRLIYFSYDVKMKEKGDIPEGYSVSREKKERFSLILESASTNQTSMYLCASSLEAAGGKTEAFFGQGTRLTVV.

The chain couples TRBV18 to TRBJ2-3, with TRBD2 matching over 8 bases. Germline CDR1 KGHSH, CDR2 LQKENI. V shed 6 bases, J shed 0 bases, and the junction held 8 bases outside the gene matches. CDR3 length: 16 amino acids. As DNA, the CDR3 is TGTGCCAGCTCCTTTCAGCGGGGGAAGAGCACAGATACGCAGTATTTT. Amino acids: CASSFQRGKSTDTQYF.

The rearrangement uses TRBV7-8 and TRBJ2-7; no reliable D call. Trimming removed 1 base at V and 1 base at J, with 8 bases between. The V gene's germline CDR1 is SGHVS and CDR2 FQNEAQ. This CDR3 has 14 amino acids. The DNA for the CDR3 is TGTGCCAGCAGCTTAGTGGGGAAATCCTACGAGCAGTACTTC. Its protein product is CASSLVGKSYEQYF. Supplemented by reference TRBV7-8 and TRBJ2-7, the full variable domain reads GAGVSQSPRYKVAKRGQDVALRCDPISGHVSLFWYQQALGQGPEFLTYFQNEAQLDKSGLPSDRFFAERPEGSVSTLKIQRTQQEDSAVYLCASSLVGKSYEQYFGPGTRLTVT.

This rearrangement joins TRBV2 to TRBJ1-1, with D possibly TRBD1 on 6 matching bases. Per germline, CDR1 SNHLY and CDR2 FYNNEI. The CDR3 has 16 amino acids. V gave up 6 bases and J gave up 2 bases, with 19 bases separating them. In DNA form, the CDR3 reads TGTGCCAGCAGCAAGTGGGGGGCCAGTCGTAACACTGAAGCTTTCTTT. It is translated as CASSKWGASRNTEAFF.

The chain couples TRBV5-8 to TRBJ2-4; tentatively, D is TRBD2 (6 bases). Trimming left V 4 bases short and J 3 bases short, with 23 bases between. The CDR3 runs to 18 residues. CDR1 and CDR2 (germline): SGHTS, YDEGEE. The CDR3 sequence: CASSPVSGLRGDKNIQYF. In nucleotides, the CDR3 is TGTGCCAGCAGCCCGGTATCGGGACTCCGTGGGGACAAAAACATTCAGTACTTC. The whole variable domain, remainder taken from reference TRBV5-8 and TRBJ2-4, is EAGVTQSPTHLIKTRGQQATLRCSPISGHTSVYWYQQALGLGLQFLLWYDEGEERNRGNFPPRFSGRQFPNYSSELNVNALELEDSALYLCASSPVSGLRGDKNIQYFGAGTRLSVL.

This rearrangement joins TRBV5-1 to TRBJ1-2; D ambiguous. Germline values: CDR1 SGHRS, CDR2 YFSETQ. The CDR3 has 14 amino acids. With 4 bases removed from V and 4 bases from J, the gap between germline ends came to 14 bases. CDR3 in amino acids: CASSPSTEGYGYTF. CDR3 DNA sequence: TGCGCCAGCAGCCCCTCGACGGAGGGCTATGGCTACACCTTC.

The J gene is TRBJ2-3, the V gene TRBV6-5; D is possibly TRBD2 (6 bases). From germline, CDR1 is MNHEY and CDR2 SVGAGI. Trimming pared 8 bases from V and 4 bases from J, leaving 16 bases between. The CDR3 runs to 14 residues. The CDR3 DNA reads TGTGCCAGCCGACATAACGGAGGGGCAGATACGCAGTATTTT. It codes for CASRHNGGADTQYF.

This chain links TRBV7-9 with TRBJ2-7, with D possibly matching TRBD2 (7 bases). CDR1 and CDR2 (germline): SEHNR, FQNEAQ (reference sequence). The CDR3 is made up of 16 amino acids. V shed 5 bases and J shed 0 bases, with 17 bases lying between them. This chain's CDR3 is CASSPRGGVSSYEQYF. The DNA of the CDR3 is TGTGCCAGCAGCCCCAGGGGAGGGGTCAGCTCCTACGAGCAGTACTTC. The whole variable domain, remainder taken from reference TRBV7-9 and TRBJ2-7, is DTGVSQNPRHKITKRGQNVTFRCDPISEHNRLYWYRQTLGQGPEFLTYFQNEAQLEKSRLLSDRFSAERPKGSFSTLEIQRTEQGDSAMYLCASSPRGGVSSYEQYFGPGTRLTVT.

The chain employs TRBV28 and TRBJ2-7; 7 bases align to TRBD2. This CDR3 is built from 14 residues. Germline V gene data show CDR1 as MDHEN and CDR2 as SYDVKM. J lost 3 bases, V lost 6 bases, and 8 bases had no gene match. The CDR3, as DNA: TGTGCCAGCAGCCCAGCCGGGGGGTTCTACGAGCAGTACTTC. Translation gives CASSPAGGFYEQYF. Variable domain in full (rest from reference TRBV28 and TRBJ2-7): DVKVTQSSRYLVKRTGEKVFLECVQDMDHENMFWYRQDPGLGLRLIYFSYDVKMKEKGDIPEGYSVSREKKERFSLILESASTNQTSMYLCASSPAGGFYEQYFGPGTRLTVT.

The gene calls are TRBV28 and TRBJ1-2; possible D gene TRBD1, 6 bases. The germline gives CDR1 MDHEN, CDR2 SYDVKM. CDR3 length: 17 residues. V was pared by 5 bases and J by 7 bases, with 26 bases between. As DNA, the CDR3 is TGTGCCAGCAGTCAACCTGGGGGGGGCTTCGGTTTAGTTGGCTACACCTTC. Its translation: CASSQPGGGFGLVGYTF.

The genes are TRBV29-1 and TRBJ1-2; perhaps TRBD1 as D (6 bases). Germline loops: CDR1 SQVTM, CDR2 ANQGSEA. The V end lost 3 bases, the J end lost 6 bases, and 14 bases lay between the germline ends. The length of the CDR3 is 13 residues. The CDR3 DNA sequence: TGCAGCGTTGACGTTCAGGGGTCAGATGGCTACACCTTC. The encoded protein is CSVDVQGSDGYTF.

The J gene is TRBJ1-1, the V gene TRBV7-3, with unresolved D. The ends were cut back, 3 bases at V and 2 bases at J, with 7 bases in the middle. The CDR3 runs to 13 residues. The germline V gene encodes CDR1 SGHTA and CDR2 FQGTGA. CDR3 DNA sequence: TGTGCCAGCAGCTTCGCCCTAAACACTGAAGCTTTCTTT. Translation gives CASSFALNTEAFF. The complete variable domain, with remaining parts taken from reference TRBV7-3 and TRBJ1-1, reads GAGVSQTPSNKVTEKGKYVELRCDPISGHTALYWYRQSLGQGPEFLIYFQGTGAADDSGLPNDRFFAVRPEGSVSTLKIQRTERGDSAVYLCASSFALNTEAFFGQGTRLTVV.

V is TRBV6-4 and J is TRBJ2-1, with 8 nucleotides matching TRBD2. CDR3 length: 16 amino acids. V lost 4 bases to trimming and J lost 5 bases; unmatched junction nucleotides: 10. Germline CDR1 MRHNA, CDR2 SNTAGT. The CDR3 here is CASSGKVAGWDNEQFF. For the CDR3, the DNA is TGTGCCAGCAGTGGAAAGGTAGCGGGGTGGGACAATGAGCAGTTCTTC.

J is TRBJ1-6 and V is TRBV9, with TRBD1 as a possible D gene (5 bases). Germline assignment: CDR1 SGDLS and CDR2 YYNGEE. V was cut by 0 bases and J by 8 bases, with 12 bases left in between. CDR3 length equals 15 residues. DNA for the CDR3: TGTGCCAGCAGCGTAGAGGGGTCGGTCGATTCACCCCTCCACTTT. Protein: CASSVEGSVDSPLHF.

The chain joins TRBV18 to TRBJ1-1; no definite D call. The V and J ends lost 2 bases and 3 bases respectively, with 13 bases between them. This CDR3 comprises 15 residues. CDR1 KGHSH and CDR2 LQKENI come from the germline V gene. The CDR3: CASSPSAAGHTEAFF. CDR3 DNA: TGTGCCAGCTCACCATCGGCAGCTGGGCACACTGAAGCTTTCTTT.

The chain has TRBV7-3 and TRBJ1-2; 9 nucleotides align to TRBD1. This CDR3 has 15 residues. Trimming cost V 1 base and J 2 bases; bases outside gene matches: 2. CDR1 and CDR2 from the germline V gene are SGHTA and FQGTGA. The CDR3 nucleotides read TGTGCCAGCAGCTTAAATGACAGGGGGAACTATGGCTACACCTTC. It translates to CASSLNDRGNYGYTF.

The chain recombines TRBV9 with TRBJ2-3, with a weak D call TRBD2 (6 bases). The CDR3 is 14 amino acids. Deletions cut 2 bases from V and 2 bases from J, with 9 bases between. Germline V lookup: CDR1 SGDLS, CDR2 YYNGEE. In DNA, the CDR3 is TGTGCCAGCAGCGTGGACTATTCCACAGATACGCAGTATTTT. This translates into CASSVDYSTDTQYF. Drawing the rest from reference TRBV9 and TRBJ2-3, the complete variable domain is DSGVTQTPKHLITATGQRVTLRCSPRSGDLSVYWYQQSLDQGLQFLIQYYNGEERAKGNILERFSAQQFPDLHSELNLSSLELGDSALYFCASSVDYSTDTQYFGPGTRLTVL.

The chain has TRBV5-5 and TRBJ1-2; unclear D gene. Per germline, CDR1 SGHKS and CDR2 YYEKEE (reference sequence). V lost 0 bases and J 3 bases, leaving 15 bases between the germline ends. The CDR3 loop spans 16 amino acids. The CDR3 DNA follows: TGTGCCAGCAGCTTGGAGGTGATAGTACGGGACTATGGCTACACCTTC. Its translation: CASSLEVIVRDYGYTF.

The V and J genes are TRBV9 and TRBJ2-7, with a tentative D call TRBD1 (6 bases). Trimming removed 0 bases from V and 4 bases from J, with 11 bases in between. Germline assignment: CDR1 SGDLS and CDR2 YYNGEE. This CDR3 is built from 14 residues. The CDR3 nucleotides are TGTGCCAGCAGCGTAGGCGTCGGACAGTACGAGCAGTACTTC. Encoded protein: CASSVGVGQYEQYF.